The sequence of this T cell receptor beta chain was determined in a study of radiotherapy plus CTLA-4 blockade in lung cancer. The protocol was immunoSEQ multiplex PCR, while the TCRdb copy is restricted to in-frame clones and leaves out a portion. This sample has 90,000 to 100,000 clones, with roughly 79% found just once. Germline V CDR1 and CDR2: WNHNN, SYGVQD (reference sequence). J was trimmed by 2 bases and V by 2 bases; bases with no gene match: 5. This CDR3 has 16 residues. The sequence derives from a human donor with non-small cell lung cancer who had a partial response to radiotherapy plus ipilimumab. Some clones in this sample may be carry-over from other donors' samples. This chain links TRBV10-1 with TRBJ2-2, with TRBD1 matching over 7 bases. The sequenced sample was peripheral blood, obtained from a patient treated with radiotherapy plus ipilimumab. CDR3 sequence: CASSENRDRNTGELFF. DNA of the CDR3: TGCGCCAGCAGTGAGAACCGGGACAGAAACACCGGGGAGCTGTTTTTT.